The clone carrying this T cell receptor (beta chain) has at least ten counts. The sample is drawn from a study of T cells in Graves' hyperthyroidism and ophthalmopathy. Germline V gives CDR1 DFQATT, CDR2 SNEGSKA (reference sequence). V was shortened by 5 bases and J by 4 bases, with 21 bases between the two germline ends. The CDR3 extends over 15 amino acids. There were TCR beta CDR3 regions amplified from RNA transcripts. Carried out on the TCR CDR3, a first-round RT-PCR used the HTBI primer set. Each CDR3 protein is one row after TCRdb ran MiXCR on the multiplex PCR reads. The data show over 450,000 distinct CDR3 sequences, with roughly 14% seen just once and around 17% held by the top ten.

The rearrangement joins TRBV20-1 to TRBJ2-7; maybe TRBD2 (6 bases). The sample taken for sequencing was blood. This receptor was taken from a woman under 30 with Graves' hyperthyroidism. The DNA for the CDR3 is TGCAGTGCTGGCGACCGGGACTCATCCGGGTACGAGCAGTACTTC. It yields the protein CSAGDRDSSGYEQYF.